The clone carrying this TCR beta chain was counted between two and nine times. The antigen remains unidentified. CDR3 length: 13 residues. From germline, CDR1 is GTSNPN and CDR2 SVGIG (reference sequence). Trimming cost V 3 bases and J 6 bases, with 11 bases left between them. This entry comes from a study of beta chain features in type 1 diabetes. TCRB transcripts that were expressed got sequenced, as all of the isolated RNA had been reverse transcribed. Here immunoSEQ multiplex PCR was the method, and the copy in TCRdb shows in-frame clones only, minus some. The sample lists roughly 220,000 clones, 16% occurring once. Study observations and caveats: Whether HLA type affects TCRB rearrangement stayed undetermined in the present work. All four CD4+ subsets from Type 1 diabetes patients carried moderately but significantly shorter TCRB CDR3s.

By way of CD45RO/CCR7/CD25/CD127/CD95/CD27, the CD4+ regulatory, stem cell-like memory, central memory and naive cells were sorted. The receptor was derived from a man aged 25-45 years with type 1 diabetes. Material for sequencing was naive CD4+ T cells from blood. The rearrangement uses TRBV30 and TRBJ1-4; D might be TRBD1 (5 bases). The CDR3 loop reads CAWRGQSYEKLFF. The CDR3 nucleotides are TGTGCCTGGAGGGGGCAATCGTATGAAAAACTGTTTTTT.